The T cell receptor (beta chain) under discussion was sequenced for a study of T cells in Graves' hyperthyroidism and ophthalmopathy. General study findings and limits: Model predictions of ophthalmopathy came a median approximately 6.8 months before onset.

Researchers took RNA transcripts and amplified the TCR beta CDR3 regions from them. In the first-round RT-PCR of the TCR CDR3, the HTBI primer set was used. TCRdb redid the calling of the multiplex PCR reads with MiXCR, one entry per CDR3 protein. Of some 550,000 distinct CDR3 sequences listed, less than 25% are singletons. A word on this clonotype: No antigen is known for it.

This CDR3 region has 15 residues. With 0 bases removed from V and 2 bases from J, the gap between germline ends came to 8 bases. CDR1 is LNHNV, CDR2 YYDKDF, per germline (reference sequence). The sequence was collected from a man aged 18-30 years with Graves' hyperthyroidism. What was sequenced was blood. The chain combines TRBV15 with TRBJ1-5, with unresolved D. This CDR3 reads CATSRDTFGNQPQHF. The CDR3 bases are TGTGCCACCAGCAGAGATACCTTTGGCAATCAGCCCCAGCATTTT.